The next 5 T cell receptor beta chains were all read from a single sample in a study of shared clonotypes between healthy human individuals. Using immunoSEQ multiplex PCR, the repertoire was profiled, and TCRdb retains in-frame clones only, with some absent. This sample has approximately 940,000 clones, with approximately 80% found just once. Input material: memory CD4+ T cells sorted from blood. Indicated subset: CD45RA-negative fraction. The receptors here all came from a man aged 18 to 29 in good health.

The gene calls are TRBV5-1 and TRBJ1-4, with 7 nucleotides matching TRBD1. Per the germline V gene, CDR1 is SGHRS and CDR2 is YFSETQ. Trimming removed 5 bases from V and 0 bases from J; junction bases left unmatched: 4. There are 15 residues in the CDR3. CDR3 sequence (DNA): TGCGCCAGCAGGGGTGGGACAGCAACTAATGAAAAACTGTTTTTT. This translates into CASRGGTATNEKLFF.

This clone was picked up a small number of times. CDR3 DNA sequence: TGTGCCAGCGCCGAACACATCCGGAGCTCTGGGGCCAACGTCCTGACTTTC. It yields the protein CASAEHIRSSGANVLTF. The rearrangement joins TRBV7-2 to TRBJ2-6; D gene uncertain. Per the germline V gene, CDR1 is SGHTA and CDR2 is FQGNSA. V was pared by 8 bases and J by 0 bases, with 17 bases between. CDR3 size: 17 residues.

This clone was seen just once. The J gene is TRBJ2-3, the V gene TRBV19; D not resolved. The germline V gene has CDR1 LNHDA and CDR2 SQIVND (reference sequence). Trimming took 1 base from V and 1 from J, leaving 6 bases between them. The CDR3 contains 14 residues. CDR3 bases: TGTGCCAGTAGTATAGTTGTGGGCACAGATACGCAGTATTTT. Translated: CASSIVVGTDTQYF.

The chain has TRBV10-3 and TRBJ2-7; D unclear. V was cut by 0 bases and J by 6 bases, with 18 bases left in between. CDR3 length: 16 residues. The germline V gene has CDR1 ENHRY and CDR2 SYGVKD. The CDR3 reads CAISESSVGLVREQYF. DNA for the CDR3: TGTGCCATCAGTGAGTCGTCGGTGGGCCTCGTCCGCGAGCAGTACTTC.

The rearrangement uses TRBV19 and TRBJ1-2; 7 nucleotides align to TRBD1. The V gene's germline CDR1 is LNHDA and CDR2 SQIVND (reference sequence). The CDR3 extends over 13 amino acids. Unmatched junction bases numbered 4, after V lost 5 bases and J lost 4 bases. For the CDR3, the DNA is TGTGCCAGTAGTCTCCGACAGGGCTATGGCTACACCTTC. The encoded protein is CASSLRQGYGYTF. Based on the CDR3 plus reference TRBV19 and TRBJ1-2, the full variable domain is DGGITQSPKYLFRKEGQNVTLSCEQNLNHDAMYWYRQDPGQGLRLIYYSQIVNDFQKGDIAEGYSVSREKKESFPLTVTSAQKNPTAFYLCASSLRQGYGYTFGSGTRLTVV.